This T cell receptor (beta chain) came from a study of cytomegalovirus exposure and HLA in healthy donors. Method: immunoSEQ multiplex PCR; TCRdb's copy keeps in-frame clones and lacks some. This table holds around 70,000 clones, about 90% found once. This CDR3 has 14 amino acids. Germline CDR1 SSHAT, CDR2 FNYEAQ (reference sequence). About this clone itself: What it binds is not known. Compared with germline, one end of the junction differs, possibly owing to a read error.

Study outcomes and limitations: Despite most TCR sequences being rare, some public TCRs occurred in many donors. Using the classifier, cytomegalovirus status was reportedly diagnosed with high specificity and sensitivity.

This sequence originates from a young man in good health and CMV-seronegative. The source material was PBMCs. The chain is built from TRBV7-7 and TRBJ2-5, with D possibly being TRBD2 (5 bases). CDR3 nucleotide sequence: TGTGCTAGCAGCTTGGTGGGAGTGGGAGAGACCCAGTACTTC. Protein product: CASSLVGVGETQYF.